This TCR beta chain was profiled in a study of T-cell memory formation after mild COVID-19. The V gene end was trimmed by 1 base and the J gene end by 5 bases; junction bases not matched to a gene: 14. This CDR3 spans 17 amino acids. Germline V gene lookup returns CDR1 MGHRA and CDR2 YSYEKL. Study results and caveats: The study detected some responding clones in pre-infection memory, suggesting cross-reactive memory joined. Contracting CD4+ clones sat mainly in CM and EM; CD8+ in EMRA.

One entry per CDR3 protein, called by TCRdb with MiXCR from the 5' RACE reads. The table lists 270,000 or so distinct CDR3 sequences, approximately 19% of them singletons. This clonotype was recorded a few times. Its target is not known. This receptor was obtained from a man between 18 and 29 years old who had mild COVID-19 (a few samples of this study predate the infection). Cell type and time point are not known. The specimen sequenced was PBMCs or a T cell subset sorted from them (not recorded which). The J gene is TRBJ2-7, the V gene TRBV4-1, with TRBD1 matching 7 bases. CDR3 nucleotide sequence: TGCGCCAGCAGCCAAGGAGACCGGGACAGTTTTTCCAACGAGCAGTACTTC. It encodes CASSQGDRDSFSNEQYF.